This TCR beta chain was sequenced for a study of blood T cell repertoires in COVID-19 (dated by TCRdb to about 2020). Broadly, across the study: The collaborator samples originated in the United States, Italy and Spain and spanned the acute and convalescent phases of COVID-19. The material from the prospective study consisted of cDNA or gDNA derived from T cells, B-cell-depleted T cells, or PBMCs. The dataset comprised deeply sampled blood TCRbeta repertoires from subjects exposed to, actively infected with, or recovered from COVID-19. The repertoires were released in a freely available public database meant as a resource for research on the immune response to SARS-CoV-2. The samples were drawn from the first 160 participants of the ongoing ImmuneRACE study and from 950 to 1,500 subjects provided by 6 global collaborators. A de-identified subject ID, COVID-19 status, age in years and sex were almost always included in the sample metadata. Where HLA class I and class II types were available, the types were taken from metadata supplied by the sample provider, not from assay-based typing.

Overall study outcomes, separate from this receptor: Clinical and demographic metadata were provided uncurated, with the amount varying by source and participant.

TCRbeta CDR3 regions were amplified from genomic DNA using the immunoSEQ Assay, a bias-controlled multiplex PCR. The study's processing was this. The number of nucleated cells in each sample was estimated from the amplification of reference gene primers within the assay. To quantify the absolute abundance of each unique TCRbeta CDR3 rearrangement, sequence reads were collapsed and filtered. For each sample, productive Simpson clonality was calculated as the square root of Simpson's diversity index over productive rearrangements. Here the immuneACCESS table is served through TCRdb, limited to in-frame sequences with V and J called. Missing clones are a known gap in these copies; in checked studies unresolved V genes cover under half, and the rest lacks a known reason. For V, J and clone size, that table is used; D and trimming come from the DNA. Present in this sample are 150,000 or so clones, roughly nine tenths of which were seen just once. In total, the top ten clones hold under 15% of the sample.

Remarks on this clone: Its antigen is still unknown. Base qualities were left out, and no much larger clone turns up one base away.

V gives up 8 bases and J gives up 5 bases, and the segment between their germline ends measures 9 bases. The CDR3 covers 12 residues, taking in both the cysteine and the phenylalanine. The CDR3 DNA has 36 bases and is translated from base 1. The germline V gene gives CDR1 as MNHEY and CDR2 as SVGAGI. At one collaborating source in Seattle, patients were enrolled during active infection and were followed longitudinally through the course of disease. Each collaborating institution followed its own protocols to collect whole blood in K2EDTA tubes. Collaborator samples were shipped for TCRbeta analysis as frozen whole blood, isolated PBMCs, or DNA extracted from either sample type.

The sequenced material came from peripheral blood. Recombination joined TRBV6-5 with TRBJ2-2; TRBD2 is perhaps the D gene, given 5 matching bases. The TCR sequence derives from a man aged 18 to 29 with COVID-19, enrolled during active disease. CDR3 protein: CASSRGTGELFF. In nucleotide form, the sequence is TGTGCCAGCTCCCGAGGGACCGGGGAGCTGTTTTTT.